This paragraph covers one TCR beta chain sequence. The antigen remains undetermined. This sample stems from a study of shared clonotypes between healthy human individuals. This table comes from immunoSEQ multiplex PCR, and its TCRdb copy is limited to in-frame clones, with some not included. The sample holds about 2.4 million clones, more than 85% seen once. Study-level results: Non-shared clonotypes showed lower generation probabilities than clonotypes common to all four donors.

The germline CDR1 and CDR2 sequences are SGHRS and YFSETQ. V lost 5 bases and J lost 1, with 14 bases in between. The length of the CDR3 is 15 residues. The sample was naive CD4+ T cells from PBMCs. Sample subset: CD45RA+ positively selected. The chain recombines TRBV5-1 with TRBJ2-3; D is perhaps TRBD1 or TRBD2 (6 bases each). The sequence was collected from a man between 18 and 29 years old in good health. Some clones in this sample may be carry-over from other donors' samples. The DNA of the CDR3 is TGCGCCAGCAGTCAGGACGGGGGCCGCACAGATACGCAGTATTTT. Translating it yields CASSQDGGRTDTQYF.